This T cell receptor beta chain was sequenced for a study of beta chain features in type 1 diabetes. Whole-study findings and limits: In all four CD4+ subsets, TCRB CDR3 length was significantly, moderately reduced in type 1 diabetes.

Isolated RNA was reverse transcribed in full, so expressed TCRB transcripts were sequenced. Profiled with immunoSEQ multiplex PCR; TCRdb holds only in-frame clones, not every one. The table shows approximately 270,000 clones, with roughly an eighth occurring only once. This clone has a handful of counts. Its antigen is not identified. CDR3 length equals 18 residues. After removal of 0 bases from V and 0 bases from J, the junction contained 8 bases not matched to a gene. The germline V gene has CDR1 LGHNA and CDR2 YSLEER. The TCR originated in a young man with type 1 diabetes. Material for sequencing was naive CD4+ T cells from blood. The chain uses TRBV4-3 and TRBJ2-5, with 9 positions matching TRBD2. Written as DNA, the CDR3 is TGCGCCAGCAGCCAAGAGATTCCGGGACTAGCAGACCAAGAGACCCAGTACTTC. Its translation is CASSQEIPGLADQETQYF.